The clone carrying this TCR beta chain has more than one count but fewer than ten. Profiled with immunoSEQ multiplex PCR; TCRdb holds only in-frame clones, not every one. Of 100,000 to 150,000 clones listed, over 75% are singletons. Trimming pared 4 bases from V and 1 base from J, leaving 10 bases between. CDR3 length: 14 residues. Germline loops: CDR1 SNHLY, CDR2 FYNNEI. This entry belongs to a study of control samples from healthy donors and cancer patients. Material for sequencing was blood. This clonotype was obtained from a man between 35 and 55 years old in good health. V gene TRBV2 combines with J gene TRBJ2-5; a possible D gene is TRBD1 (7 bases). Here the CDR3 reads CASSGQGGQETQYF. The CDR3, as DNA: TGTGCCAGCAGTGGACAGGGAGGCCAAGAGACCCAGTACTTC.